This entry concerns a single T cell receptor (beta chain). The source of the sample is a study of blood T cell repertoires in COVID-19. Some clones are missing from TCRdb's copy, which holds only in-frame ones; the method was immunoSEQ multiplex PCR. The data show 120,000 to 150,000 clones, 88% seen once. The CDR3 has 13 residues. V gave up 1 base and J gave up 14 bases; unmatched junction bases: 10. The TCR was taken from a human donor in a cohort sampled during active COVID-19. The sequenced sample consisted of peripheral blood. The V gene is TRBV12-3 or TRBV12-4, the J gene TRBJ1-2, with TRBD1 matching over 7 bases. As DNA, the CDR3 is TGTGCCAGCAGTTTAGACCCAGGGGGAAGTATGACCTTC. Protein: CASSLDPGGSMTF.